The next 2 T cell receptor beta chains were all read from a single sample in a study of chemoradiotherapy in HPV16-positive cancers. Sequencing used immunoSEQ multiplex PCR; TCRdb keeps in-frame clones, though not all of them. Of several thousand clones detected, 85% to 90% appear once; the ten largest clones hold around 3.8%. The specimen was taken from a patient who underwent chemoradiotherapy. Source of these receptors: a human donor with HPV-associated anogenital cancer.

The rearrangement links TRBV30 to TRBJ2-3; D is ambiguous. CDR3 length: 10 residues. The germline V and J ends were trimmed by 5 bases and 9 bases, with 9 bases remaining between them. The germline CDR1 and CDR2 sequences are GTSNPN and SVGIG (reference sequence). CDR3: CAWGLNTQYF. The CDR3 DNA reads as TGTGCCTGGGGGTTGAACACGCAGTATTTT.

The chain couples TRBV29-1 to TRBJ1-2; possibly TRBD1 for D (5 bases). Deletions cut 3 bases from V and 11 bases from J, with 13 bases between. Germline V CDR1 and CDR2: SQVTM, ANQGSEA. The CDR3 spans 11 residues. The CDR3 sequence is CSVETAFRYTF. DNA for the CDR3: TGCAGCGTTGAGACAGCCTTTAGGTACACCTTC. Full variable domain (outside the CDR3, taken from reference TRBV29-1 and TRBJ1-2): SAVISQKPSRDICQRGTSLTIQCQVDSQVTMMFWYRQQPGQSLTLIATANQGSEATYESGFVIDKFPISRPNLTFSTLTVSNMSPEDSSIYLCSVETAFRYTFGSGTRLTVV.